This section outlines one T cell receptor beta chain sequence together with its context. Its matching antigen is unknown. This specimen belongs to a study of a mutant IDH1 vaccine in newly diagnosed glioma. Study as a whole: There were eight vaccinations for patients, given in weeks 1, 3, 5, 7, 11, 15, 19 and 23.

Germline V CDR1 and CDR2: MNHNS, SASEGT. V dropped 2 bases and J dropped 8; count of bases not matched to a gene: 10. The CDR3 runs 15 residues. TCRdb keeps only in-frame clones here, not all; method: immunoSEQ multiplex PCR. This table holds tens of thousands of clones, 82% found once. Time point defined: week 23, last vaccination. Each vaccine dose was 300 ug of mutant IDH1 20-mer peptide, with topical imiquimod. This sample comprised PBMCs, obtained from a glioma patient whose treatment included an IDH1 peptide vaccine. This sequence originates from a man younger than 40 with glioma. This chain connects TRBV6-1 to TRBJ1-2; 8 bases agree with TRBD1. CDR3 loop: CASSERDTGGRGYTF. CDR3 sequence (DNA): TGTGCCAGCAGTGAAAGGGATACAGGGGGACGGGGCTACACCTTC.